This section outlines one TCR beta chain sequence together with its context. The sample belongs to a study of blood T cells in healthy people across ages. CDR1 MNHEY and CDR2 SMNVEV come from the germline V gene (reference sequence). The CDR3 loop spans 16 amino acids. V was clipped by 3 bases and J by 8 bases, with 19 bases between them. The second PCR ran roughly 7 to 11 cycles with a sample-barcoded 5' primer and J-beta primers. Each CDR3 protein gets one entry after TCRdb re-called the 5' RACE reads with MiXCR. The table includes 850,000 to 1,300,000 distinct CDR3 sequences, more than 40% detected once.

This clonotype originated in a woman aged 55-70 years in good health. The rearrangement joins TRBV27 to TRBJ1-4, with D perhaps TRBD1 (5 bases). Sequencing used blood. The DNA of the CDR3 is TGTGCCAGCAGTTTCACCCGAGGGGCCTCGGTAGAAAAACTGTTTTTT. It codes for CASSFTRGASVEKLFF.